This TCR beta chain was retrieved from a study of OX40 agonist ivuxolimab in advanced cancers. Study-wide background: Aged roughly 23 to 80 with a mean of about 60 years, they were approximately 80% male. General study results and limits: Dosing at 0.1 to 3.0 mg/kg was accompanied by clonal expansion of CD4+ and CD8+ blood T cells by week 6.

As to this clone: Its antigen is as yet unknown.

Germline CDR1 reads SNHLY; CDR2 reads FYNNEI. J lost 11 bases, V lost 5 bases, and 11 bases had no gene match. The CDR3 has 14 amino acids. The repertoire was sequenced with immunoSEQ multiplex PCR; TCRdb's copy has only in-frame clones and lacks some. In the table there are 65,000 to 95,000 clones, roughly 85% of which are singletons. The chain combines TRBV2 with TRBJ2-5; 10 nucleotides match TRBD2. The sample here was CD4+ or CD8+ T cells sorted from blood, taken in a trial of the OX40 agonist ivuxolimab. This receptor was obtained from an adult with an advanced solid tumor such as melanoma, head and neck, liver or kidney cancer. CDR3 residues: CASSRPSGRGEQYF. CDR3 in DNA: TGTGCCAGCAGTAGGCCTAGCGGGAGAGGGGAGCAGTACTTC.